The entry below describes one T cell receptor beta chain. This CDR3 is built from 14 residues. Germline V gene lookup returns CDR1 ENHRY and CDR2 SYGVKD. The V end lost 0 bases, the J end lost 7 bases, and 10 bases lay between the germline ends. The sample originates from a study of OX40 agonist ivuxolimab in advanced cancers. Study-wide context: Intravenous ivuxolimab at 0.01 to 10 mg/kg was given to patients every 2 weeks.

Profiled with immunoSEQ multiplex PCR; TCRdb holds only in-frame clones, not every one. This sample yields roughly 80,000 clones, of which about 92% are seen a single time; around 2% belongs to the top ten. The gene calls are TRBV10-3 and TRBJ1-5, with D uncertain. The sequence derives from an adult with an advanced solid tumor such as melanoma, head and neck, liver or kidney cancer. The sample here was CD4+ or CD8+ T cells sorted from blood, taken in a trial of the OX40 agonist ivuxolimab. CDR3 sequence reads: CAISESRQDQPQHF. The CDR3 nucleotides read TGTGCCATCAGTGAGTCTCGGCAGGACCAGCCCCAGCATTTT.